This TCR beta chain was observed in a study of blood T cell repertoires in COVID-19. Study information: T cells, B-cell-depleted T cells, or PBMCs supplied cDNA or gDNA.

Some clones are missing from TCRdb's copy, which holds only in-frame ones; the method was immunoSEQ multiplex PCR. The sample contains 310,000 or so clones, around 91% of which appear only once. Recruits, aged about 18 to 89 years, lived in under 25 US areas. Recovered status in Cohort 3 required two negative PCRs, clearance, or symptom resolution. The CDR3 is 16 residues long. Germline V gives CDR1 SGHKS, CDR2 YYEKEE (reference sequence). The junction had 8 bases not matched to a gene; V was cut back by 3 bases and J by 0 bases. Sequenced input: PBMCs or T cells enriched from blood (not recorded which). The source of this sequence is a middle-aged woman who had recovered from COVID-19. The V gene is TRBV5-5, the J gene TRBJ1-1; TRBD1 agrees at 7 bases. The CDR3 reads CASSSLGQALNTEAFF. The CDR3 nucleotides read TGTGCCAGCAGCTCCTTAGGACAGGCCTTGAACACTGAAGCTTTCTTT.